This TCR beta chain was observed in a study of T cell repertoires in cytomegalovirus infection. This CDR3 is built from 14 residues. CDR1 and CDR2 from the germline V gene are MNHNS and SASEGT. V was shortened by 1 base and J by 8 bases, with 13 bases between the two germline ends. With regard to this clonotype: What it binds is unknown.

TCRdb reprocessed the reads via MiXCR and lists one record per CDR3 protein. The data contain roughly 730,000 distinct CDR3 sequences, roughly a third of them singletons. The chain combines TRBV6-1 with TRBJ2-3, with D possibly matching TRBD2 (6 bases). This clonotype was sampled from a human donor in good health (CMV status not recorded). Some clones in this sample may be carry-over from other donors' samples. Here the sequenced sample was cultured PBMCs, taken from culture after CMV antigen stimulation. The CDR3: CASSEVGGRATQYF. The CDR3 nucleotides are TGTGCCAGCAGTGAAGTGGGAGGACGGGCTACGCAGTATTTT.